This T cell receptor (beta chain) was recovered during a study of blood T cell repertoires in COVID-19. About the research overall: Some COVID-19 samples were acute and others convalescent; all came from the United States, Italy and Spain. PBMCs, B-cell-depleted T cells, or T cells were the source of the cDNA or gDNA that made up the material.

The CDR3 totals 15 residues. In germline, CDR1 is LNHNV, CDR2 YYDKDF (reference sequence). The V gene end was trimmed by 3 bases and the J gene end by 6 bases; junction bases not matched to a gene: 1. This study enrolled people aged 18 to 89 from 20 to 25 US geographic areas. In the original workflow: Amplification from reference gene primers served as the basis for estimated nucleated cell counts. Generated by immunoSEQ multiplex PCR, the TCRdb table keeps only in-frame clones and is missing some. The V and J calls and clone size come from that table; D and trimming were worked out from the DNA. The sample has approximately 220,000 clones; approximately 92% are singletons.

Specimen: PBMCs or T cells enriched from blood (not recorded which). The TCR sequence derives from a young woman in a cohort exposed to, infected with or recovered from COVID-19 (not recorded which). V is TRBV15 and J is TRBJ2-1; TRBD2 agrees at 14 bases. In DNA, the CDR3 is TGTGCCACCAGCAGCGGACTAGCGGGAGGCAATGAGCAGTTCTTC. Translated: CATSSGLAGGNEQFF.